What follows describes a single TCR beta chain. Its target is unknown. Incorporated into the TCR beta cDNA libraries were unique molecular identifiers, which served to reduce PCR and sequencing biases. Input populations of 1 to 10 million T cells gave rise to 500,000 or so cDNA molecules. Using its own MiXCR run on the PCR reads, TCRdb lists one record per CDR3 protein. Of approximately 350,000 distinct CDR3 sequences in the sample, roughly 35% were seen once. These data belong to a study of post-analysis software for immune sequencing data. Study-level information: Both relapsing-remitting and secondary progressive multiple sclerosis featured among the disease courses, as did progressive-relapsing multiple sclerosis. Notes on the study in general: Comparison with controls showed significantly lower normalized Chao1 diversity in multiple sclerosis patients. About 5 TRBV segments occurring more often in patients than controls included TRBV5-6, TRBV5-1 and TRBV20-1. Samples from one preparation batch, clustered by F measure, grouped strongly together.

V gave up 3 bases and J gave up 11 bases, with 10 bases separating them. Germline lookup yields CDR1 MNHNS and CDR2 SASEGT. This CDR3 region has 11 residues. The receptor's source is a girl between 10 and 17 years old with multiple sclerosis. This chain links TRBV6-1 with TRBJ2-5; D may correspond to TRBD1 or TRBD2 (5 bases each). Sequencing was done on a sample of blood. This chain's CDR3 is CASSELGEQYF. CDR3 bases: TGTGCCAGCAGTGAGTTGGGGGAGCAGTACTTC.